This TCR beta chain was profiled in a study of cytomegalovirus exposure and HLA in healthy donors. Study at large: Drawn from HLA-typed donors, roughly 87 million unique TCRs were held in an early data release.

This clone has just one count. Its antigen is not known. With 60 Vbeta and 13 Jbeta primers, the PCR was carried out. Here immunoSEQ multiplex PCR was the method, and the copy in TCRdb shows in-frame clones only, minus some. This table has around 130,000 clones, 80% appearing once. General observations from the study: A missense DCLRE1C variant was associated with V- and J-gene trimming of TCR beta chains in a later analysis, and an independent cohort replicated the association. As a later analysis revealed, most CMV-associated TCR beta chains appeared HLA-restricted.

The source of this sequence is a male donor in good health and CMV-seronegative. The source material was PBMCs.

This CDR3 reads CASSFGLASYNEQFF. In DNA form, the CDR3 reads TGTGCCAGCAGCTTTGGGCTAGCGTCCTACAATGAGCAGTTCTTC. J is TRBJ2-1 and V is TRBV7-3, with D perhaps TRBD2 (6 bases). CDR1 is SGHTA and CDR2 is FQGTGA in the germline V gene. This CDR3 has 15 amino acids. The V and J ends lost 3 bases and 1 base respectively, with 10 bases between them. Full variable domain (missing parts from reference TRBV7-3 and TRBJ2-1): GAGVSQTPSNKVTEKGKYVELRCDPISGHTALYWYRQSLGQGPEFLIYFQGTGAADDSGLPNDRFFAVRPEGSVSTLKIQRTERGDSAVYLCASSFGLASYNEQFFGPGTRLTVL.